Listed below are T cell receptor beta chains from one sample, sequenced in a study of CD8 T cells in ankylosing spondylitis. One entry per CDR3 protein results from TCRdb running MiXCR on the 5' RACE reads. This table has under 300,000 distinct CDR3 sequences, 15% to 20% appearing once. The sample was blood, either unsorted or a sorted T cell fraction (not recorded which). Receptors originate from a male donor with ankylosing spondylitis or in good health (not recorded which). CDR3s include the opening cysteine and the closing phenylalanine or tryptophan. D genes are given only for firm matches. Clone size is stated in some rows and not others, as once, few, many or a class when expanded.

V gene,D gene,clone size,CDR3 length,J gene,CDR3 protein,CDR3 DNA
TRBV5-1,TRBD1,many,14,TRBJ2-7,CASSWDSRSYEQYF,TGCGCCAGCAGCTGGGACAGCCGCTCCTACGAGCAGTACTTC
TRBV7-9,-,-,14,TRBJ2-5,CASRTWEQQETQYF,TGTGCCAGCCGCACGTGGGAACAACAAGAGACCCAGTACTTC
TRBV4-1,-,few,15,TRBJ1-5,CASSQDVEGGQPQHF,TGCGCCAGCAGCCAAGATGTCGAGGGAGGTCAGCCCCAGCATTTT
TRBV29-1,TRBD2,-,13,TRBJ2-7,CSATLASSYEQYF,TGCAGCGCGACACTAGCGAGCTCCTACGAGCAGTACTTC
TRBV7-2,-,few,16,TRBJ2-6,CASSFVHRSGANVLTF,TGTGCCAGCAGCTTTGTGCACAGATCTGGGGCCAACGTCCTGACTTTC
TRBV7-7,-,-,10,TRBJ2-2,CASSPGELFF,TGTGCTAGCAGCCCCGGGGAGCTGTTTTTT
TRBV20-1,TRBD1,-,16,TRBJ1-6,CSARRQGEGSYSPLHF,TGCAGTGCTAGACGACAGGGGGAGGGTTCGTATTCACCCCTCCACTTT
TRBV7-2,TRBD2,-,14,TRBJ2-7,CASSYSGDTYEQYF,TGTGCCAGCAGCTATAGCGGGGATACCTACGAGCAGTACTTC
TRBV4-2,TRBD2,-,15,TRBJ2-1,CASKAREGPYNEQFF,TGTGCCAGCAAGGCGCGGGAGGGCCCCTACAATGAGCAGTTCTTC
TRBV6-2/TRBV6-3,-,many,16,TRBJ2-2,CASSYPPQSRTGELFF,TGTGCCAGCAGTTACCCCCCGCAGTCTAGAACCGGGGAGCTGTTTTTT
TRBV12-5,TRBD2,few,16,TRBJ2-5,CASGLSTGGYQETQYF,TGTGCTAGTGGTCTCTCGACGGGAGGGTACCAAGAGACCCAGTACTTC
TRBV4-3,-,-,14,TRBJ2-3,CASSQGTSTDTQYF,TGCGCCAGCAGCCAGGGCACTAGCACAGATACGCAGTATTTT
TRBV7-8,-,many,15,TRBJ2-1,CASSLGRAPGNEQFF,TGTGCCAGCAGCTTAGGGAGGGCCCCGGGCAATGAGCAGTTCTTC
TRBV12-3/TRBV12-4,-,few,15,TRBJ2-1,CASSLAWGPYNEQFF,TGTGCCAGCAGTTTAGCTTGGGGACCCTACAATGAGCAGTTCTTC
TRBV25-1,-,many,13,TRBJ2-2,CASSLGGAGELFF,TGTGCCAGCAGTTTGGGCGGGGCCGGGGAGCTGTTTTTT
TRBV4-3,TRBD2,many,20,TRBJ2-1,CASSQARGLADIPSYNEQFF,TGCGCCAGCAGCCAGGCCAGGGGACTAGCGGATATTCCCTCCTACAATGAGCAGTTCTTC
TRBV18,-,few,15,TRBJ2-2,CASSPASFDTGELFF,TGTGCCAGCTCACCAGCGAGTTTCGACACCGGGGAGCTGTTTTTT
TRBV28,-,-,15,TRBJ2-1,CASSCPDKSGDEQFF,TGTGCCAGCAGTTGCCCTGACAAGTCTGGCGATGAGCAGTTCTTC
TRBV25-1,-,-,14,TRBJ2-1,CASKQGGANNDQFF,TGTGCCAGCAAACAGGGGGGGGCCAACAATGATCAGTTCTTC
TRBV6-8,-,-,15,TRBJ2-1,CASRFTRSSYNEQFF,TGTGCCAGCAGATTTACTAGAAGTTCCTACAATGAGCAGTTCTTC
TRBV6-5,TRBD2,few,16,TRBJ2-3,CASSYDSGRAPDTQYF,TGTGCCAGCAGTTACGATAGCGGGAGGGCCCCAGATACGCAGTATTTT
TRBV7-9,TRBD2,once,16,TRBJ2-3,CASSSWTSGSSDTQYF,TGTGCCAGCAGTTCCTGGACTAGCGGGAGCTCAGATACGCAGTATTTT
TRBV7-2,-,-,13,TRBJ2-1,CASSLDLVGKQFF,TGTGCCAGCAGCTTAGATTTGGTTGGTAAGCAGTTCTTC